Described below is a single T cell receptor (beta chain) sequence and its context. This clone was seen just once. The antigen it recognizes is unknown. One base away there is no much larger clone; base qualities are not given. The data derive from a study of blood T cell repertoires in COVID-19 (dated by TCRdb to the early 2020s). Turning to the overall study: Collaborator samples came from the United States, Italy and Spain and covered acute and convalescent phases of COVID-19. The prospective study material was composed of cDNA or gDNA derived from T cells, B-cell-depleted T cells, or PBMCs. Deeply sampled blood TCRbeta repertoires from subjects exposed to, actively infected with, or recovered from COVID-19 were included in the dataset. The repertoires were released in a freely available public database meant as a resource for research on the immune response to SARS-CoV-2. Samples were obtained from the ongoing ImmuneRACE study (first 160 participants) and from approximately 1,200 subjects provided by 6 global collaborators. Nearly every sample came with metadata listing a de-identified subject ID, COVID-19 status, age in years and sex. Where available, HLA class I and class II types were obtained from metadata supplied by the sample provider rather than from assay-based typing. What the authors observed across the whole study: Clinical and demographic metadata were provided uncurated, with the amount varying by source and participant.

TCRbeta CDR3 regions were amplified from genomic DNA by means of the immunoSEQ Assay, a bias-controlled multiplex PCR. Processing in the source paper ran as follows. The number of nucleated cells in each sample was estimated from the amplification of reference gene primers within the assay. To quantify the absolute abundance of each unique TCRbeta CDR3 rearrangement, sequence reads were collapsed and filtered. Productive Simpson clonality was computed per sample as the square root of Simpson's diversity index over productive rearrangements. Sourced from immuneACCESS, this table was stored by TCRdb with only in-frame sequences that have V and J called. A share of the clones is absent; for the studies checked, an unresolved V gene accounts for under half, and the remainder has no known explanation. That table supplies the V and J calls and clone size; D and trimming were determined from the DNA. For this sample there are 210,000 or so clones; 65% to 90% appear just once. Less than 6.5% of the sample goes to the ten largest clones.

One collaborating source in Seattle enrolled patients while the patients were actively infected and followed the patients over time throughout the course of disease. Each collaborating institution followed its own protocols to collect whole blood in K2EDTA tubes. For TCRbeta analysis, collaborators shipped samples in one of three forms: frozen whole blood, isolated PBMCs, or DNA extracted from either of those sample types. Relative to germline, V is missing 2 bases and J is missing 8 bases, with 14 bases of the junction outside any gene match. As encoded in the germline V gene, CDR1 is SGHTA while CDR2 is FQGTGA. From its cysteine to its phenylalanine, the CDR3 spans 18 amino acids. Left in the record is the CDR3 DNA by itself, 54 bases read in frame from the first base.

The material sequenced was peripheral blood. This TCR derives from a man between 50 and 59 years old with COVID-19, enrolled during active disease. The sequence joins TRBV7-3 to TRBJ2-1; a stretch of 11 junction bases matches TRBD2. The CDR3: CASSLSPTSGVWVYEQFF. Read as DNA, the sequence is TGTGCCAGCAGCTTATCCCCGACTAGCGGGGTTTGGGTCTATGAGCAGTTCTTC.